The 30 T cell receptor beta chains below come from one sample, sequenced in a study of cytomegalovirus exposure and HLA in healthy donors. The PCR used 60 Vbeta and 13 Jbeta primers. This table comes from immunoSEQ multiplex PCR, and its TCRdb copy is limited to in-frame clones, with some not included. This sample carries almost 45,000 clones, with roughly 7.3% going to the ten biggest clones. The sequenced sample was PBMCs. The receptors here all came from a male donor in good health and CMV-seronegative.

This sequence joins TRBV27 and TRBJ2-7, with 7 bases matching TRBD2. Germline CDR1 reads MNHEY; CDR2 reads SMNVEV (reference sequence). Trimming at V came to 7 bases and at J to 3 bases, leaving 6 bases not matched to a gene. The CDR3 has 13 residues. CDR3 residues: CASNSGLSYEQYF. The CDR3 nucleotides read TGTGCCAGCAATAGCGGGCTGAGCTACGAGCAGTACTTC.

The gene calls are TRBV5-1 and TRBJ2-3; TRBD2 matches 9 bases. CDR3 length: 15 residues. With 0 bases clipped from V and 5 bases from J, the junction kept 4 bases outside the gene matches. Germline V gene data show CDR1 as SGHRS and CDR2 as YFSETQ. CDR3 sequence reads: CASSLGASGIDTQYF. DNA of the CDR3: TGCGCCAGCAGCTTGGGAGCTAGCGGGATAGATACGCAGTATTTT.

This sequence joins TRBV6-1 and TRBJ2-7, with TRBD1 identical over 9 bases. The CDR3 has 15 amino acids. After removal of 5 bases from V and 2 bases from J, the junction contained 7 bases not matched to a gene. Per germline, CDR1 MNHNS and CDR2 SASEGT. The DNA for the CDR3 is TGTGCCAGCAGTAGGGACAGGGTTGCCCCCTACGAGCAGTACTTC. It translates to CASSRDRVAPYEQYF.

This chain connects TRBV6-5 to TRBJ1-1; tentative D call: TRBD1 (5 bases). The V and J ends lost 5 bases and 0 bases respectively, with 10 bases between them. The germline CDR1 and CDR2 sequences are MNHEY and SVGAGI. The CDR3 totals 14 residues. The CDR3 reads CASSHRRLNTEAFF. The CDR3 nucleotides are TGTGCCAGCAGTCACAGGCGGTTGAACACTGAAGCTTTCTTT.

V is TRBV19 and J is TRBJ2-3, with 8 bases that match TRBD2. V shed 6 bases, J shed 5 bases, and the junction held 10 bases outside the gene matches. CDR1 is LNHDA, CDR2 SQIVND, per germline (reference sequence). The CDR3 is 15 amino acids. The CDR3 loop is CASSTQREWKDTQYF. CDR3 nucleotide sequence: TGTGCCAGTAGCACCCAGCGGGAGTGGAAAGATACGCAGTATTTT.

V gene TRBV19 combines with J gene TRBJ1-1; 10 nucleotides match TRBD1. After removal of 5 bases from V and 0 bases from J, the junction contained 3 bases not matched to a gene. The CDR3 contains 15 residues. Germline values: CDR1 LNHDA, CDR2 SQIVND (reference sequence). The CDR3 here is CASSPGQGLNTEAFF. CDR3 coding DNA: TGTGCCAGTAGTCCGGGACAGGGGTTGAACACTGAAGCTTTCTTT.

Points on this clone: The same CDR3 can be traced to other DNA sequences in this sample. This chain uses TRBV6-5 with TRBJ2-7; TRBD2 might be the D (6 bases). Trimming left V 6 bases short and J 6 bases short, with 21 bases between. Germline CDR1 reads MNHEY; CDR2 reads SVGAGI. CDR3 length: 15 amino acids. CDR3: CASSLGTVKGGEQYF. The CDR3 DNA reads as TGTGCCAGCAGCCTCGGGACGGTTAAGGGAGGCGAGCAGTACTTC.

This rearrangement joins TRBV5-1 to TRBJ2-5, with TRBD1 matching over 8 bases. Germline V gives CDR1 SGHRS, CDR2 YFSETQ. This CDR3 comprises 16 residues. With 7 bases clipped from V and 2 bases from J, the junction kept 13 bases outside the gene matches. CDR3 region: CASLQGTGVPQETQYF. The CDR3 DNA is TGCGCCAGCTTACAAGGGACAGGAGTACCTCAAGAGACCCAGTACTTC.

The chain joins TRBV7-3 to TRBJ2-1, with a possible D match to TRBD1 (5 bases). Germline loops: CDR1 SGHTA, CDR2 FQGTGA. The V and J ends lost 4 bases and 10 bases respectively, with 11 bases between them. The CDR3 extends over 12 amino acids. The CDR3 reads CASSSRDGEQFF. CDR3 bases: TGTGCCAGCAGCTCCAGGGATGGCGAGCAGTTCTTC.

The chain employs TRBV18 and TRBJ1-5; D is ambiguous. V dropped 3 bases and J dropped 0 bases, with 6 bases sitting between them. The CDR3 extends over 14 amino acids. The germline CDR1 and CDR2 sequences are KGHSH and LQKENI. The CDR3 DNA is TGTGCCAGCTCACCCCTAGATAGCAATCAGCCCCAGCATTTT. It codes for CASSPLDSNQPQHF.

As DNA, the CDR3 is TGTGCCTGGGGGGGACAGGGCGGGCGTGGTCCATCCGGGGAGCTGTTTTTT. This encodes CAWGGQGGRGPSGELFF. The V call is TRBV30, the J call TRBJ2-2; 9 nucleotides align to TRBD1. The J segment lost 6 bases and the V segment lost 5 bases, leaving 16 bases of the junction unmatched. There are 17 residues in the CDR3. The germline V gene encodes CDR1 GTSNPN and CDR2 SVGIG (reference sequence).

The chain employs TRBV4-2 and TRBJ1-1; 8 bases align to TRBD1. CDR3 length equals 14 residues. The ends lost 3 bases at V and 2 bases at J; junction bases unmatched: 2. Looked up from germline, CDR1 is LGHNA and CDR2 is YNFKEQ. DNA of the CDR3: TGTGCCAGCAGCCACGGACAGGGTAACACTGAAGCTTTCTTT. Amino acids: CASSHGQGNTEAFF.

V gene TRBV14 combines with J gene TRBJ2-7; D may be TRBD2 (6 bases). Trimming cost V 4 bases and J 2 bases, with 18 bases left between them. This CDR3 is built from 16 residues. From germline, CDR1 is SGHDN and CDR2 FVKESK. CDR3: CASSPFRAGRAYEQYF. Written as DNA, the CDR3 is TGTGCCAGCAGCCCCTTCAGGGCGGGAAGGGCCTACGAGCAGTACTTC.

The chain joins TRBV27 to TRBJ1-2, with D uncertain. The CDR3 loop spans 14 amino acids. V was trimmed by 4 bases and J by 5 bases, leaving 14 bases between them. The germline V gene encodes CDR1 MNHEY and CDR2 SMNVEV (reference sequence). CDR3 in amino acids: CASSSGEGRYGYTF. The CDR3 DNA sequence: TGTGCCAGCAGTTCCGGCGAGGGAAGGTATGGCTACACCTTC.

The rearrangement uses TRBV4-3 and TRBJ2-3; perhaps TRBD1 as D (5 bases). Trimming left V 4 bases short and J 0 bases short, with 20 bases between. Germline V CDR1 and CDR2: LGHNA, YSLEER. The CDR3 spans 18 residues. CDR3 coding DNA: TGCGCCAGCAGCCGACGGCTGGACATGCGTTCTAGCACAGATACGCAGTATTTT. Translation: CASSRRLDMRSSTDTQYF.

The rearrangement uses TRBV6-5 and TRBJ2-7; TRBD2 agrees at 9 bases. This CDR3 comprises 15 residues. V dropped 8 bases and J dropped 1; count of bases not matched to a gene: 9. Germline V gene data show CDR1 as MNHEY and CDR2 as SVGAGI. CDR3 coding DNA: TGTGCCAGCCGGAGAGGGACTAGCAGATCCTACGAGCAGTACTTC. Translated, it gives CASRRGTSRSYEQYF.

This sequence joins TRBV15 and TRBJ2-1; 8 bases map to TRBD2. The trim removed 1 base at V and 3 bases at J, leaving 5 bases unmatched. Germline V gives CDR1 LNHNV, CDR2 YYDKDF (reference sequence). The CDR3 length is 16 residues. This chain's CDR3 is CATSRGLAGRYNEQFF. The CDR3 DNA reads TGTGCCACCAGCAGAGGGTTAGCGGGACGCTACAATGAGCAGTTCTTC.

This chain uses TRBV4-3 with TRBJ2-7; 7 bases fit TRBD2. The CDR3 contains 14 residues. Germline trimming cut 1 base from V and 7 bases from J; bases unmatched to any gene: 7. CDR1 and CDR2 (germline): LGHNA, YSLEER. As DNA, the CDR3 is TGCGCCAGCAGCCAAGGACCGGGGGGTTGGGAGCAGTACTTC. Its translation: CASSQGPGGWEQYF.

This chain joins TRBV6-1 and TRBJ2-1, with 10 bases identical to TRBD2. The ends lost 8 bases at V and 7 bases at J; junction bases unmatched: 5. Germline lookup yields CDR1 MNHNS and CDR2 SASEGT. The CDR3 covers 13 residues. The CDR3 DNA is TGTGCCAGCGTAGCGGGAGGTATAAATGAGCAGTTCTTC. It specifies CASVAGGINEQFF.

The CDR3 sequence: CASSLRGQSLNEKLFF. The CDR3 DNA sequence: TGTGCCAGCAGCTTGCGGGGACAGAGCCTTAATGAAAAACTGTTTTTT. The chain carries TRBV5-5 and TRBJ1-4, with 7 bases identical to TRBD1. V lost 1 base to trimming and J lost 4 bases; unmatched junction nucleotides: 7. Germline V gene lookup returns CDR1 SGHKS and CDR2 YYEKEE (reference sequence). CDR3 length: 16 residues.

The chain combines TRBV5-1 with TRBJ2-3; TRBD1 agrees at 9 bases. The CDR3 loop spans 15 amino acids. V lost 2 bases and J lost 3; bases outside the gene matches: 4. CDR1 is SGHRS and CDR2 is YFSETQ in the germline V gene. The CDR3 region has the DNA TGCGCCAGCAGCTTAGGGACAGGGTGGACAGATACGCAGTATTTT. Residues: CASSLGTGWTDTQYF.

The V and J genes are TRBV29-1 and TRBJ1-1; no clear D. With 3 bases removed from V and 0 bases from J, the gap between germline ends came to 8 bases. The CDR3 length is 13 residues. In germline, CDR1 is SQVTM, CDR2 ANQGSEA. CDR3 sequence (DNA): TGCAGCGTTGAGGGAGGAGTGAACACTGAAGCTTTCTTT. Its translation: CSVEGGVNTEAFF.

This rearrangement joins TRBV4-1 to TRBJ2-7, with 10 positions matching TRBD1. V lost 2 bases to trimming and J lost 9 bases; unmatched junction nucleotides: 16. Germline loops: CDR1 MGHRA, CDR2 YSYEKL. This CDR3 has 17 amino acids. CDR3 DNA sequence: TGCGCCAGCAGCCAACCGCTTACCGGGACAGGGGTGGTGGTGCAGTACTTC. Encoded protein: CASSQPLTGTGVVVQYF.

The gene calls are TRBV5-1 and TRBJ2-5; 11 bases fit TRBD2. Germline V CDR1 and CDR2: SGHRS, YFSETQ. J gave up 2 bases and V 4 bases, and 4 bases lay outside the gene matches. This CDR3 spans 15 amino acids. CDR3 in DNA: TGCGCCAGCAGCCGGATAGCGGGAGGGCAAGAGACCCAGTACTTC. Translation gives CASSRIAGGQETQYF.

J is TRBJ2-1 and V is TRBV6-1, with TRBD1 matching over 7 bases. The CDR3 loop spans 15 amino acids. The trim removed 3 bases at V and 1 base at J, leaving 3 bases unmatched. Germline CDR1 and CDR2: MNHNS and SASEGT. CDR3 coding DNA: TGTGCCAGCAGTGAGGTGACAGGGTCCTACAATGAGCAGTTCTTC. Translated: CASSEVTGSYNEQFF.

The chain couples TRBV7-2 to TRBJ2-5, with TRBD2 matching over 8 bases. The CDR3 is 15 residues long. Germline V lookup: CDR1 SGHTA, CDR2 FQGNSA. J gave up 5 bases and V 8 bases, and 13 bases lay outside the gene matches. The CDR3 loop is CASGRASGRVETQYF. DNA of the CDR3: TGTGCCAGCGGAAGGGCGAGCGGGAGAGTGGAGACCCAGTACTTC.

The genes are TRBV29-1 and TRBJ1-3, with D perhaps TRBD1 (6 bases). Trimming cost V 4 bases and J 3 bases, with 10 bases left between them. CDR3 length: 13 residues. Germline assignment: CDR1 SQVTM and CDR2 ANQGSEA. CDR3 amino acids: CSVASGVGNTIYF. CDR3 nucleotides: TGCAGCGTTGCGTCAGGGGTTGGAAACACCATATATTTT.

CDR3 amino acids: CASSLRRTYNEQFF. CDR3 nucleotides: TGTGCCAGCAGTTTACGGAGAACCTACAATGAGCAGTTCTTC. The chain couples TRBV28 to TRBJ2-1; unclear D gene. CDR1 MDHEN and CDR2 SYDVKM come from the germline V gene. The CDR3 has 14 residues. The ends were cut back, 2 bases at V and 2 bases at J, with 7 bases in the middle.

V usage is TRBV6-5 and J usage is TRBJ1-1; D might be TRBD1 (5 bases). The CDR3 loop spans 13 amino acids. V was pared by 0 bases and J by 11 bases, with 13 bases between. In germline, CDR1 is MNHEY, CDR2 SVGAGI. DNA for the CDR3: TGTGCCAGCAGTTACTCAGCAGGAGGGGTGGCTTTCTTT. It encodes CASSYSAGGVAFF.

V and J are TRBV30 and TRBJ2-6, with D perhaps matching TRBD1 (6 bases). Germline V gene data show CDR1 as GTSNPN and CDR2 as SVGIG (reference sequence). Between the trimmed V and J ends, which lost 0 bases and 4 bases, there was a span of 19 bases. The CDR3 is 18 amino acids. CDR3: CAWSVLQGRGWGANVLTF. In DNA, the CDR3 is TGTGCCTGGAGTGTATTACAGGGTCGGGGATGGGGGGCCAACGTCCTGACTTTC. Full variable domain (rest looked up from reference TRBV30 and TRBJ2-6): SQTIHQWPATLVQPVGSPLSLECTVEGTSNPNLYWYRQAAGRGLQLLFYSVGIGQISSEVPQNLSASRPQDRQFILSSKKLLLSDSGFYLCAWSVLQGRGWGANVLTFGAGSRLTVL.